This TCR beta chain was retrieved from a study of spatial heterogeneity in lung cancer. At the level of the study: Alpha-chain sequences were consistently detected in smaller numbers than beta-chain sequences. In the raw reads, each unique TCR and UMI combination was present more than ten times on average.

This clonotype turned up a few times. As for time point: sample taken at primary tumor resection. The authors sequenced whole RNA from tumor, nontumor lung or frozen PBMC without sorting. Samples came from roughly 75 TRACERx patients with untreated early-stage lung cancer. Each molecule of TCR cDNA was tagged with one unique molecular identifier. TCRdb re-analysed the 5' RACE reads in MiXCR, keeping a single row per CDR3 protein. Of around 63,000 distinct CDR3 sequences listed, less than 10% are singletons. Sample: PBMCs, taken at surgery. The sequence derives from a female donor with early-stage non-small cell lung cancer.

CDR3 nucleotides: TGTGCCAGCAGCCAAGATCCTAGCGGAAGCACAGATACGCAGTATTTT. It is translated as CASSQDPSGSTDTQYF. The gene calls are TRBV3-1 and TRBJ2-3; 7 nucleotides line up with TRBD2. Trimming took 0 bases from V and 0 from J; bases not matched to a gene: 3. The V gene's germline CDR1 is LGHDT and CDR2 YNNKEL (reference sequence). CDR3 length: 16 amino acids.